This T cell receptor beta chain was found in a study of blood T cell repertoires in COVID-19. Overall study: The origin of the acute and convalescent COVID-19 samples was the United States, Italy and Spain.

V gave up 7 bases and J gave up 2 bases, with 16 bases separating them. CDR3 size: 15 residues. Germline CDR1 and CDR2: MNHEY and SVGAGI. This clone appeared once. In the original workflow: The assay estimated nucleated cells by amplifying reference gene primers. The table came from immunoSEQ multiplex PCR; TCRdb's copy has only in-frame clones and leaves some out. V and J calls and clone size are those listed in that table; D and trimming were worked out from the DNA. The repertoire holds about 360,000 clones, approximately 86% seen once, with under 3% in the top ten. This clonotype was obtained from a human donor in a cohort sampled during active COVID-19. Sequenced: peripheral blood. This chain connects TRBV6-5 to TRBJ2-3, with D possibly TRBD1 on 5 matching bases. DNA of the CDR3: TGTGCCAGCACCCAGAATGCCAGGGCCACAGATACGCAGTATTTT. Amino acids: CASTQNARATDTQYF.